This T cell receptor (beta chain) was documented in a study of graft-versus-host responses after intestinal transplantation. Concerning this clone: No antigen is known for it.

This CDR3 region has 16 residues. Germline CDR1 SEHNR, CDR2 FQNEAQ (reference sequence). V shed 5 bases and J shed 4 bases, with 20 bases lying between them. Produced via immunoSEQ multiplex PCR; TCRdb's table is partial and in-frame only. This sample carries 40,000 to 55,000 clones, 80% to 90% of them seen once, and the ten largest clones take approximately 0.6%. The V call is TRBV7-9, the J call TRBJ1-2; possible D gene TRBD1, 5 bases. This TCR was recovered from a human donor who was the organ donor for an intestinal transplant. The material sequenced was unstimulated CD4+ T cells sorted from spleen or lymph node cells, taken before transplant. CDR3 loop: CASSTSAVGRVYGYTF. As DNA, the CDR3 is TGTGCCAGCAGCACCAGCGCTGTCGGCAGGGTCTATGGCTACACCTTC. The full variable domain, completed using reference TRBV7-9 and TRBJ1-2, is DTGVSQNPRHKITKRGQNVTFRCDPISEHNRLYWYRQTLGQGPEFLTYFQNEAQLEKSRLLSDRFSAERPKGSFSTLEIQRTEQGDSAMYLCASSTSAVGRVYGYTFGSGTRLTVV.